The 13 T cell receptor beta chains below come from one sample, sequenced in a study of OX40 agonist ivuxolimab in advanced cancers. Receptors were amplified or captured by the immunoSEQ multiplex PCR assay. TCRdb limited this immuneACCESS table to in-frame rearrangements with V and J called. A share of clones is missing; checked studies link under half to unresolved V genes, and the rest is unexplained. The sample table shows around 140,000 clones, and just over 90% are seen once. The top ten clones comprise around 1% of the sample. The material sequenced was CD4+ or CD8+ T cells sorted from blood, taken in a trial of the OX40 agonist ivuxolimab. The receptor set was obtained from an adult with an advanced solid tumor such as melanoma, head and neck, liver or kidney cancer.

The V gene is TRBV18, the J gene TRBJ1-4; TRBD1 is a possible D gene (5 bases). V lost 2 bases and J 0 bases, leaving 10 bases between the germline ends. CDR1 and CDR2 (germline): KGHSH, LQKENI. The CDR3 is 16 amino acids. The CDR3 protein is CASSPTKTATNEKLFF. Written as DNA, the CDR3 is TGTGCCAGCTCACCAACCAAGACAGCAACTAATGAAAAACTGTTTTTT.

This rearrangement joins TRBV28 to TRBJ1-6; 7 bases are shared with TRBD1. This CDR3 comprises 18 residues. Unmatched junction bases numbered 18, after V lost 3 bases and J lost 10 bases. Germline CDR1 and CDR2: MDHEN and SYDVKM. The CDR3 sequence is CASSFFAGQAGRSSPLHF. CDR3 DNA sequence: TGTGCCAGCAGTTTCTTCGCCGGACAGGCGGGGAGGAGCTCACCCCTCCACTTT.

The chain combines TRBV7-9 with TRBJ1-4; D uncertain. Germline V CDR1 and CDR2: SEHNR, FQNEAQ (reference sequence). The length of the CDR3 is 14 residues. V shed 6 bases and J shed 5 bases, with 13 bases lying between them. In nucleotides, the CDR3 is TGTGCCAGCAGTGGATCCGGCGCGAATGAAAAACTGTTTTTT. It encodes CASSGSGANEKLFF.

The V and J genes are TRBV9 and TRBJ2-1; 7 bases fit TRBD2. V lost 4 bases, J lost 4 bases, and 8 bases stayed unmatched. CDR1 is SGDLS and CDR2 is YYNGEE in the germline V gene. This CDR3 spans 15 amino acids. The CDR3 DNA sequence: TGTGCCAGCAGCCCAACTAGCGCGATATACAATGAGCAGTTCTTC. Translated, it gives CASSPTSAIYNEQFF.

The chain has TRBV6-5 and TRBJ1-4; 7 nucleotides line up with TRBD1. Losses at the gene ends were 6 bases for V and 0 bases for J; bases not matched to a gene: 1. Per the germline V gene, CDR1 is MNHEY and CDR2 is SVGAGI. There are 14 residues in the CDR3. DNA of the CDR3: TGTGCCAGCAGGGGGACAGCAACTAATGAAAAACTGTTTTTT. It yields the protein CASRGTATNEKLFF.

This chain uses TRBV2 with TRBJ2-3; D unresolved. Trimming left V 3 bases short and J 0 bases short, with 7 bases between. CDR3 length: 14 amino acids. CDR1 is SNHLY, CDR2 FYNNEI, per germline. The CDR3, as DNA: TGTGCCAGCAGTGAGGCCGGGAGCACAGATACGCAGTATTTT. Amino acid sequence: CASSEAGSTDTQYF.

This rearrangement joins TRBV27 to TRBJ2-7, with TRBD1 matching 7 bases. V dropped 6 bases and J dropped 3; count of bases not matched to a gene: 11. There are 15 residues in the CDR3. The germline V gene encodes CDR1 MNHEY and CDR2 SMNVEV (reference sequence). CDR3 DNA sequence: TGTGCCAGCAGAACAAAAGGCCAGGGGGTCTACGAGCAGTACTTC. It encodes CASRTKGQGVYEQYF.

In this sample, this clone turned up once. The chain joins TRBV5-5 to TRBJ1-2; D is unresolved. V lost 4 bases to trimming and J lost 9 bases, with 13 bases between them. The CDR3 extends over 12 amino acids. CDR1 is SGHKS and CDR2 is YYEKEE in the germline V gene (reference sequence). The CDR3 is CASSPPTISYTF. DNA of the CDR3: TGTGCCAGCAGCCCACCGACCATTAGCTACACCTTC.

J is TRBJ2-2 and V is TRBV19; possible D gene TRBD2, 5 bases. The V and J ends lost 5 bases and 1 base respectively, with 14 bases between them. The CDR3 loop spans 16 amino acids. Germline CDR1 and CDR2: LNHDA and SQIVND (reference sequence). The CDR3, as DNA: TGTGCCAGTAGTCTAACAAGGAGGAAGAACACCGGGGAGCTGTTTTTT. It is translated as CASSLTRRKNTGELFF.

The rearrangement uses TRBV28 and TRBJ2-2, with 9 nucleotides matching TRBD2. The germline CDR1 and CDR2 sequences are MDHEN and SYDVKM. Trimming at V came to 1 base and at J to 8 bases, leaving 8 bases not matched to a gene. The CDR3 is 16 residues long. CDR3: CASSLYGAGGSGELFF. The CDR3 nucleotides read TGTGCCAGCAGTTTATATGGCGCGGGAGGGTCAGGGGAGCTGTTTTTT. Combining the CDR3 with reference TRBV28 and TRBJ2-2 gives the whole variable domain DVKVTQSSRYLVKRTGEKVFLECVQDMDHENMFWYRQDPGLGLRLIYFSYDVKMKEKGDIPEGYSVSREKKERFSLILESASTNQTSMYLCASSLYGAGGSGELFFGEGSRLTVL.

The chain employs TRBV19 and TRBJ1-3; TRBD1 aligns across 8 bases. V shed 3 bases, J shed 5 bases, and the junction held 6 bases outside the gene matches. This CDR3 spans 15 amino acids. Germline V lookup: CDR1 LNHDA, CDR2 SQIVND (reference sequence). CDR3 DNA sequence: TGTGCCAGTAGTATTCGACGGACAGGGAGAAACACCATATATTTT. As protein: CASSIRRTGRNTIYF.

The rearrangement joins TRBV7-6 to TRBJ2-3; D gene unclear. V dropped 0 bases and J dropped 1 base, with 14 bases sitting between them. Germline-derived CDR1 and CDR2 are SGHVS and FNYEAQ. CDR3 size: 17 residues. In nucleotides, the CDR3 is TGTGCCAGCAGCTTAGCGCGAGGCGGCAACCGCACAGATACGCAGTATTTT. Translation gives CASSLARGGNRTDTQYF. Variable domain in full (rest from reference TRBV7-6 and TRBJ2-3): GAGVSQSPRYKVTKRGQDVALRCDPISGHVSLYWYRQALGQGPEFLTYFNYEAQQDKSGLPNDRFSAERPEGSISTLTIQRTEQRDSAMYRCASSLARGGNRTDTQYFGPGTRLTVL.

The gene calls are TRBV18 and TRBJ2-2, with a weak D call TRBD2 (5 bases). Germline-derived CDR1 and CDR2 are KGHSH and LQKENI. V lost 6 bases and J 0 bases, leaving 11 bases between the germline ends. The CDR3 totals 15 residues. CDR3 amino acids: CASSQRKANTGELFF. In nucleotides, the CDR3 is TGTGCCAGCTCCCAGCGGAAGGCGAACACCGGGGAGCTGTTTTTT.